The rows below give T cell receptor beta chains drawn from one sample of a study of blood T cells in healthy people across ages. TCRdb passed the 5' RACE reads through MiXCR, listing each CDR3 protein once. Among some 750,000 distinct CDR3 sequences listed, 20% to 25% were seen once. The sequencing input was blood. Receptors were obtained from a man aged 65 to 85 in good health. Both conserved end residues are part of each CDR3. Each record gives: D gene, J gene, clone size, V gene, CDR3 DNA, CDR3 protein. A D gene is named only where the DNA matches it firmly. Rows give clone size only sometimes, using once, few, many, or a class for an expanded clone.

>NA|TRBJ1-2|many|TRBV7-2
TGTGCCAGCAACCCAACATGGGGCTATGGCTACACCTTC
CASNPTWGYGYTF
>TRBD2|TRBJ2-1|few|TRBV6-2/TRBV6-3
TGTGCCAGCAGTAAGGGACTAGCGGGAGCAGGGAATGAGCAGTTCTTC
CASSKGLAGAGNEQFF
>NA|TRBJ1-1|few|TRBV12-3/TRBV12-4
TGTGCCAGCAGTTTAGTAGGGGGAGCTTTCTTT
CASSLVGGAFF
>NA|TRBJ1-4|NA|TRBV4-2
TGTGCCAGCAGCCGATCAGGGCAGGGTGGTGAAAAACTGTTTTTT
CASSRSGQGGEKLFF
>TRBD1|TRBJ2-5|NA|TRBV6-6
TGCGCCAGCAGTTACCGGCGACAGGGTGTAGAAGAGACCCAGTACTTC
CASSYRRQGVEETQYF
>NA|TRBJ1-1|few|TRBV28
TGTGCCAGCAGTCGCCCCAGGGTTATGAACACTGAAGCTTTCTTT
CASSRPRVMNTEAFF
>NA|TRBJ2-2|NA|TRBV6-6
TGTGCCAGCAGACTCGAGGGGACCGGGGAGCTGTTTTTT
CASRLEGTGELFF
>NA|TRBJ2-1|few|TRBV20-1
TGCAGTGCTAGAGACCGGGACACATACTCCTACAATGAGCAGTTCTTC
CSARDRDTYSYNEQFF
>NA|TRBJ2-7|NA|TRBV2
TGTGCCAGCAACGCGCAGGGATCCTCCTACGAGCAGTACTTC
CASNAQGSSYEQYF
>NA|TRBJ1-5|NA|TRBV2
TGTGCCAGCAGCGGGGGACGGAATAGCAATCAGCCCCAGCATTTT
CASSGGRNSNQPQHF
>TRBD2|TRBJ2-2|NA|TRBV5-1
TGCGCCAGCAGCTACGGGACTAGCGGGGGCTTGTCCACCGGGGAGCTGTTTTTT
CASSYGTSGGLSTGELFF
>TRBD1|TRBJ2-7|few|TRBV20-1
TGCAGTGCTATGGACAGGATATCCGAGCAGTACTTC
CSAMDRISEQYF
>TRBD2|TRBJ2-7|NA|TRBV20-1
TGCAGTGCTAGAGATAATTCTGGGGGACTAGCGGGAGGGGGGCAGTACTTC
CSARDNSGGLAGGGQYF
>TRBD1|TRBJ1-3|few|TRBV19
TGTGCCAGTAGTATTTCGGGACAGGGGGCCTCTGGAAACACCATATATTTT
CASSISGQGASGNTIYF
>TRBD2|TRBJ2-1|once|TRBV20-1
TGCAGTGCTTCCGGGACTAGCGTAAACAATGAGCAGTTCTTC
CSASGTSVNNEQFF
>NA|TRBJ2-5|few|TRBV4-1
TGCGCCAGCAGCCAAGAGACTTGGGAGACCCAGTACTTC
CASSQETWETQYF
>TRBD2|TRBJ2-3|NA|TRBV20-1
TGCAGTGCTCTTACTCTTTTGGCGGGAGGGGAAGATACGCAGTATTTT
CSALTLLAGGEDTQYF
>TRBD1|TRBJ1-1|many|TRBV10-3
TGTGCCATCAGTGAGTCCGGGACAGGGTTTGGGGACACTGAAGCTTTCTTT
CAISESGTGFGDTEAFF
>NA|TRBJ1-6|NA|TRBV7-9
TGTGCCAGCAGCTCTATTACAGGGCCGGAATCACCCCTCCACTTT
CASSSITGPESPLHF
>TRBD1|TRBJ2-6|NA|TRBV29-1
TGCAGCGTTGAAGGACAGGGCGGTTCCTCTGGGGCCAACGTCCTGACTTTC
CSVEGQGGSSGANVLTF
>NA|TRBJ2-2|few|TRBV6-6
TGTGCCAGCAGTTTTAGCCTCCTACTCGGCACCGGGGAGCTGTTTTTT
CASSFSLLLGTGELFF
>NA|TRBJ1-1|few|TRBV29-1
TGCAGCGAACGGAGCACTGAAGCTTTCTTT
CSERSTEAFF
>NA|TRBJ1-4|NA|TRBV10-3
TGTGCCATCAGTGAGGAGGGGGAAAAACTGTTTTTT
CAISEEGEKLFF
>TRBD2|TRBJ2-7|NA|TRBV5-6
TGTGCCAGCAGCCCTAGCGGATCCTACGAGCAGTCCTTC
CASSPSGSYEQSF
>NA|TRBJ1-4|NA|TRBV20-1
TGCAGTGCTAGAGAGACAGCAACTAATGAAAAACTGTTTTTT
CSARETATNEKLFF
>NA|TRBJ2-3|few|TRBV5-1
TGCGCCAGCAGCTTGGCAAGGGGGGCTACAGATACGCAGTATTTT
CASSLARGATDTQYF
>NA|TRBJ1-4|few|TRBV7-9
TGTGCCAGCAGTCGGGGGGCGGATGAAAAACTGTTTTTT
CASSRGADEKLFF
>NA|TRBJ1-2|NA|TRBV15
TGTGCCACCAGCAGAGCTGTGAAGATTCGGGGTAACTATGGCTACACCTTC
CATSRAVKIRGNYGYTF
>NA|TRBJ1-2|NA|TRBV18
TGTGCCAGCTCACCAAGTTTAGGGACACCGGATGGCTACACCTTC
CASSPSLGTPDGYTF
>NA|TRBJ2-3|NA|TRBV6-5
TGTGCCAGCAGTTATTACAGGGACACAGATACGCAGTATTTT
CASSYYRDTDTQYF